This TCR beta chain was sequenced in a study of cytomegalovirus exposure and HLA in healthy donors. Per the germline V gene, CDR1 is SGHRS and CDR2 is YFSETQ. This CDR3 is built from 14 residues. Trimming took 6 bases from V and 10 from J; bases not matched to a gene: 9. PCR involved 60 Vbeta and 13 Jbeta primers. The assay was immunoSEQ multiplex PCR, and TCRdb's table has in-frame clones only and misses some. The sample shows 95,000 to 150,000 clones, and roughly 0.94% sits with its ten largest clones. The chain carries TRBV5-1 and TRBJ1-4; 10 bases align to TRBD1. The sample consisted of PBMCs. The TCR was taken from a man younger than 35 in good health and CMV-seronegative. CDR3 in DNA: TGCGCCAGCAATCCCGGGACAGGGGTTGCAAAACTGTTTTTT. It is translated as CASNPGTGVAKLFF.